This T cell receptor (beta chain) was sequenced for a study of T cell repertoires in cytomegalovirus infection (dated by TCRdb to between 2018 and 2021). For the study in its entirety: Donor HLA type was relevant to the analysis, as public TCR beta signatures indicated carriage of CMV infection together with the matching HLA type.

The data were produced on an Illumina HiSeq 1500. TCRdb itself trimmed the public reads at Q25 with fastp, ran MiXCR and retained productive beta chains. Rows with a matching CDR3 protein are joined into one entry that keeps the most common DNA and genes. The sample table records approximately 250,000 distinct CDR3 sequences; 6.5% of these occur just once. The ten largest account for about 6.5% of the sample. There are 14 amino acids in the CDR3, from cysteine to phenylalanine inclusive. Only the CDR3 region is kept as DNA, spanning 42 bases read in frame from base 1. The germline V gene supplies CDR1 SQVTM and CDR2 ANQGSEA. This clonotype was seen a few times. Its specific antigen is unknown. A junction end diverges from the germline sequence, so it may reflect a read error. Study-level results and caveats: The ex vivo response was dominated by HLA-C-restricted CMV-specific TCR beta clonotypes, and the single most frequent clonotype in two of eight donors was supplied by these HLA-C-restricted clonotypes. Cumulative frequency of public TCR beta family members discriminated carriers of CMV infection plus the relevant HLA type in this cohort and an independent roughly 320-donor cohort.

The TCR comes from a human donor in good health (CMV status not recorded). Some clones in this sample may be carry-over from other donors' samples. Recombination connected TRBV29-1 to TRBJ2-3, with 11 junctional bases fitting TRBD2. Sequencing input: PBMCs. The CDR3 loop reads CSAEASGGSDTQYF. The sequenced DNA is TGCAGCGCTGAAGCTAGCGGGGGGTCAGATACGCAGTATTTT.